The T cell receptor beta chain described here comes from a study of shared clonotypes between healthy human individuals. Across the study: The donors, two women and three men, were aged 18 to 49.

The method was immunoSEQ multiplex PCR; TCRdb's version includes in-frame clones alone and lacks a portion of them. The sample contains about 2.5 million clones, roughly 92% of which appear only once. This CDR3 spans 14 amino acids. Losses at the gene ends were 2 bases for V and 4 bases for J; bases not matched to a gene: 4. Germline V gives CDR1 SGHRS, CDR2 YFSETQ. Note on this clone: Different DNA sequences within this sample yield the same CDR3.

The rearrangement uses TRBV5-1 and TRBJ2-7; TRBD1 matches 9 bases. The clonotype comes from a man aged 18 to 30 in good health. Some clones in this sample may be carry-over from other donors' samples. Source material: naive CD4+ T cells from PBMCs. The subset is: CD45RA+ positively selected. DNA of the CDR3: TGCGCCAGCAGCTTCCGGGACAGGGCATACGAGCAGTACTTC. This sequence encodes CASSFRDRAYEQYF.